The 17 T cell receptor beta chains in this list originate from one sample, sequenced in a study of cytomegalovirus exposure and HLA in healthy donors. PCR amplification relied on 60 Vbeta primers (plus 13 Jbeta primers). This table comes from immunoSEQ multiplex PCR, and its TCRdb copy is limited to in-frame clones, with some not included. Among 85,000 to 120,000 clones listed, around 63% were seen once. Sequenced: PBMCs. The receptors here all came from a human donor in good health.

The rearrangement links TRBV11-1 to TRBJ2-1; 9 bases match TRBD2. The CDR3 length is 17 residues. Germline V gene lookup returns CDR1 SGHAT and CDR2 FQDESV (reference sequence). V lost 5 bases to trimming and J lost 6 bases; unmatched junction nucleotides: 14. This CDR3 reads CASSPTLLAGRANEQFF. CDR3 sequence (DNA): TGTGCCAGCAGCCCAACTCTCCTAGCGGGAAGGGCCAATGAGCAGTTCTTC.

The chain carries TRBV2 and TRBJ2-1; perhaps TRBD1 as D (6 bases). Germline V lookup: CDR1 SNHLY, CDR2 FYNNEI. The CDR3 has 15 amino acids. Deletions cut 3 bases from V and 3 bases from J, with 12 bases between. In DNA form, the CDR3 reads TGTGCCAGCAGTGAGGCTAGGGGGTACTACAATGAGCAGTTCTTC. This sequence encodes CASSEARGYYNEQFF.

The table lists this clone with a few counts. The chain carries TRBV11-2 and TRBJ1-1; 9 nucleotides agree with TRBD1. The J segment lost 7 bases and the V segment lost 6 bases, leaving 9 bases of the junction unmatched. Germline V lookup: CDR1 SGHAT, CDR2 FQNNGV. The CDR3 totals 14 residues. The CDR3 loop is CASRKTGGEGEAFF. The DNA for the CDR3 is TGTGCCAGCAGGAAAACAGGGGGCGAGGGTGAAGCTTTCTTT.

The chain combines TRBV7-6 with TRBJ1-5; no firm D call. V was clipped by 1 base and J by 4 bases, with 8 bases between them. The CDR3 sequence is 14 residues long. Looked up from germline, CDR1 is SGHVS and CDR2 is FNYEAQ. CDR3 amino acids: CASSLDTVNQPQHF. CDR3 bases: TGTGCCAGCAGCTTAGATACAGTTAATCAGCCCCAGCATTTT.

V is TRBV30 and J is TRBJ2-7, with TRBD2 matching 12 bases. The junction had 4 bases not matched to a gene; V was cut back by 2 bases and J by 2 bases. CDR3 length: 15 residues. Per the germline V gene, CDR1 is GTSNPN and CDR2 is SVGIG (reference sequence). CDR3 bases: TGTGCCTGGAGTACCCGGACTAGCGGGGCCTACGAGCAGTACTTC. Its translation is CAWSTRTSGAYEQYF.

This chain joins TRBV7-3 and TRBJ2-3; D possibly corresponds to TRBD2 (6 bases). Germline CDR1 SGHTA, CDR2 FQGTGA. The V gene lost 5 bases and the J gene lost 1 base, with 19 bases spanning the gap. The CDR3 is 17 residues long. The CDR3 nucleotides read TGTGCCAGCAGCGCCAAGTTGGGGGGAGTCGGCACAGATACGCAGTATTTT. Protein: CASSAKLGGVGTDTQYF. Supplemented by reference TRBV7-3 and TRBJ2-3, the full variable domain reads GAGVSQTPSNKVTEKGKYVELRCDPISGHTALYWYRQSLGQGPEFLIYFQGTGAADDSGLPNDRFFAVRPEGSVSTLKIQRTERGDSAVYLCASSAKLGGVGTDTQYFGPGTRLTVL.

The V call is TRBV11-2, the J call TRBJ2-2; maybe TRBD1 (6 bases). V lost 3 bases to trimming and J lost 3 bases, with 11 bases between them. Germline V CDR1 and CDR2: SGHAT, FQNNGV. The CDR3 is 15 amino acids. Here the CDR3 reads CASSFDRTHTGELFF. CDR3 DNA sequence: TGTGCCAGCAGCTTCGACAGGACCCACACCGGGGAGCTGTTTTTT.

The chain uses TRBV6-5 and TRBJ2-4; TRBD2 is a possible D gene (6 bases). The CDR3 extends over 14 amino acids. V lost 4 bases to trimming and J lost 3 bases, with 10 bases between them. Germline V gene sequence: CDR1 MNHEY, CDR2 SVGAGI. As DNA, the CDR3 is TGTGCCAGCAGTTCCGGGACTCTCAAAAACATTCAGTACTTC. Amino acid sequence: CASSSGTLKNIQYF.

This chain connects TRBV5-1 to TRBJ2-7; TRBD2 matches 7 bases. CDR3 size: 17 residues. J was trimmed by 6 bases and V by 4 bases; bases with no gene match: 19. Germline V lookup: CDR1 SGHRS, CDR2 YFSETQ. This CDR3 is CASSQTSTSISTSEQYF. CDR3 bases: TGCGCCAGCAGCCAGACTAGCACGTCGATTAGTACTTCCGAGCAGTACTTC.

The rearrangement joins TRBV4-1 to TRBJ2-2; TRBD1 is a possible D gene (5 bases). The CDR3 covers 12 residues. Germline V gene lookup returns CDR1 MGHRA and CDR2 YSYEKL. The germline V and J ends were trimmed by 3 bases and 7 bases, with 6 bases remaining between them. CDR3 loop: CASSQGLGELFF. The CDR3 DNA is TGCGCCAGCAGCCAGGGGCTCGGGGAGCTGTTTTTT.

This clone was seen a few times. The chain employs TRBV11-1 and TRBJ2-7; 7 nucleotides align to TRBD2. CDR3 length equals 13 residues. Germline V gene lookup returns CDR1 SGHAT and CDR2 FQDESV (reference sequence). V trimming: 5 bases; J trimming: 7 bases; junction bases outside the gene matches: 8. The CDR3 DNA follows: TGTGCCAGCAGCACCTGGGGAGCGGGGGAGCAGTACTTC. Protein sequence: CASSTWGAGEQYF.

A few counts support this clone. The chain combines TRBV7-8 with TRBJ2-7; 16 bases line up with TRBD2. This CDR3 comprises 15 residues. V shed 0 bases, J shed 12 bases, and the junction held 5 bases outside the gene matches. The germline gives CDR1 SGHVS, CDR2 FQNEAQ. The CDR3 nucleotides are TGTGCCAGCAGCTTAGCGGGACTAGCGGGAGGGCCGGGGTACTTC. This encodes CASSLAGLAGGPGYF.

This chain joins TRBV29-1 and TRBJ2-5, with D possibly TRBD1 on 5 matching bases. The end of the DNA aligns better with TRBJ2-7, so the J call may be wrong. The CDR3 has 13 amino acids. Per germline, CDR1 SQVTM and CDR2 ANQGSEA. The CDR3 coding sequence is TGCAGCGTTGCGGACACCGATTCCTACGAGCAGTACTTC. Translation: CSVADTDSYEQYF.

The rearrangement joins TRBV27 to TRBJ1-5; no firm D call. V dropped 5 bases and J dropped 4 bases, with 9 bases sitting between them. This CDR3 is built from 13 residues. Looked up from germline, CDR1 is MNHEY and CDR2 is SMNVEV (reference sequence). CDR3 in amino acids: CASSPRANQPQHF. CDR3 nucleotide sequence: TGTGCCAGCAGTCCCCGCGCTAATCAGCCCCAGCATTTT.

The chain is built from TRBV5-1 and TRBJ2-5; tentatively, D is TRBD2 (7 bases). The V gene lost 0 bases and the J gene lost 7 bases, with 13 bases spanning the gap. CDR3 length equals 14 residues. Germline CDR1 SGHRS, CDR2 YFSETQ. This chain's CDR3 is CASSLEAGEGTQYF. The CDR3 DNA reads TGCGCCAGCAGCTTGGAAGCAGGGGAGGGGACCCAGTACTTC.

The V gene is TRBV9, the J gene TRBJ2-7, with D uncertain. In germline, CDR1 is SGDLS, CDR2 YYNGEE. This CDR3 spans 14 amino acids. V was trimmed by 0 bases and J by 2 bases, leaving 9 bases between them. CDR3 sequence (DNA): TGTGCCAGCAGCGTAGGGTTAGAAACCTACGAGCAGTACTTC. Its translation: CASSVGLETYEQYF.

The count of this clone is one. The chain has TRBV19 and TRBJ1-1, with 7 bases fitting TRBD1. CDR3 length: 14 residues. Germline lookup yields CDR1 LNHDA and CDR2 SQIVND (reference sequence). Losses at the gene ends were 3 bases for V and 4 bases for J; bases not matched to a gene: 5. In nucleotides, the CDR3 is TGTGCCAGTAGTATCCCAGGGGGGAGCACTGAAGCTTTCTTT. It codes for CASSIPGGSTEAFF.